This T cell receptor beta chain was sequenced in a study of T cells after yellow fever vaccination. As to this clonotype: Its antigen is as yet unknown.

By 5'RACE template switching, TCR cDNA was produced, with a universal primer site and UMIs added in the process. Each CDR3 protein gets one entry after TCRdb re-called the 5' RACE reads with MiXCR. The sample shows approximately 120,000 distinct CDR3 sequences, 8% to 10% of them seen only once. There are 16 residues in the CDR3. Germline V lookup: CDR1 SNHLY, CDR2 FYNNEI. V was shortened by 0 bases and J by 12 bases, with 21 bases between the two germline ends. Whole-study findings and limits: A large majority of primary-vaccination clones showed up again after the booster (about 96% CD4, 88% CD8).

J is TRBJ1-5 and V is TRBV2; D perhaps matches TRBD1 (5 bases). The receptor was isolated from a man aged 18 to 30 who received the YFV17D yellow fever vaccine. The source material was CD8+ T cells sorted from PBMCs, sampled on the day of the yellow fever booster vaccination. The CDR3 protein is CASSEAGAGTLLFQHF. The CDR3 region has the DNA TGTGCCAGCAGTGAAGCCGGCGCCGGGACTCTACTTTTCCAGCATTTT.